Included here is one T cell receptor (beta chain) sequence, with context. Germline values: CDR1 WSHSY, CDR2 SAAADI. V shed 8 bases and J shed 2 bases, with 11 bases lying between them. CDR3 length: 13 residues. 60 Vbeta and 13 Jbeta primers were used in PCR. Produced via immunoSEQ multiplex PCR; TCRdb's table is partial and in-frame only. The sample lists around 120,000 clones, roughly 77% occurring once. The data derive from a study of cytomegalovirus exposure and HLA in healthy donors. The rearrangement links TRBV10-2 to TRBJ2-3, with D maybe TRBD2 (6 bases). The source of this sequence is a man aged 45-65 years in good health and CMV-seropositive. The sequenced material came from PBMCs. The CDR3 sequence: CASLSSATDTQYF. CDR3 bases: TGCGCCAGCCTGTCTAGCGCCACAGATACGCAGTATTTT.